Sequencing of this T cell receptor (beta chain) was carried out in a study of blood T cell repertoires in COVID-19. Overall study context: Material from acute and convalescent COVID-19 was sourced from the United States, Italy and Spain.

In the original workflow: Nucleated cell number was recorded as an estimate derived from reference gene primer amplification. Data came from immunoSEQ multiplex PCR; TCRdb stores just in-frame clones and leaves some out. That table supplies the V and J calls and clone size; D and trimming were determined from the DNA. The data contain roughly 140,000 clones, roughly 80% of them seen just once; the ten biggest clones take up roughly 0.6%. There are 12 residues in the CDR3. The germline gives CDR1 DFQATT, CDR2 SNEGSKA (reference sequence). With 3 bases removed from V and 4 bases from J, the gap between germline ends came to 7 bases.

Sequences were obtained from peripheral blood. The receptor was isolated from a man between 60 and 75 years old with acute or convalescent COVID-19. The chain is built from TRBV20-1 and TRBJ2-1, with D unclear. The CDR3 here is CSASPEYNEQFF. The CDR3 coding sequence is TGCAGTGCTAGTCCGGAGTACAATGAGCAGTTCTTC.